The sample holds a few counts of the clone carrying this T cell receptor beta chain. Its antigen is not identified. Using a J-beta primer mix together with a sample-barcoded 5' primer, a second PCR was run for about 6 to 12 cycles. CDR3-containing paired-end reads numbered at least 2.5 million in each sample. TCRdb called the 5' RACE reads again in MiXCR, with one record for every CDR3 protein. Here the sample spans some 1,500,000 distinct CDR3 sequences, about 42% being singletons. This record comes from a study of blood T cells in healthy people across ages. CDR3 length equals 15 residues. V was clipped by 8 bases and J by 4 bases; unmatched bases: 7. Germline lookup yields CDR1 SEHNR and CDR2 FQNEAQ (reference sequence). Overall study findings and caveats: More naive CD4+ cells and higher diversity were found in long-lived than in aged donors.

The sequence was obtained from a woman younger than 30 in good health. This chain joins TRBV7-9 and TRBJ2-2, with 10 positions matching TRBD2. Sequenced material: blood. The CDR3 region is CASAGTSVSTGELFF. The CDR3 DNA is TGTGCCAGCGCTGGGACTAGCGTTTCCACCGGGGAGCTGTTTTTT.